Reported below is one T cell receptor beta chain. Its specificity is unknown. Donors showed nominal health when sampled, although they likely had unrecorded immune exposures. Primers for the PCR totalled 60 Vbeta and 13 Jbeta. Profiling relied on immunoSEQ multiplex PCR, and the TCRdb table lists in-frame clones only, not all of them. In the table there are about 130,000 clones, around 81% of which are singletons. The trim removed 8 bases at V and 8 bases at J, leaving 20 bases unmatched. From germline, CDR1 is WNHNN and CDR2 SYGVQD (reference sequence). CDR3 length equals 16 residues. The data were taken from a study of cytomegalovirus exposure and HLA in healthy donors. Study background: Most genotyped donors, about 81% of about 430, had Caucasian-associated genetic ancestry. Study conclusions and caveats: Researchers had no immune exposure information except CMV serostatus available. In vitro work confirmed that a few CMV-associated chains recognize CMV antigens.

Specimen: PBMCs. The chain employs TRBV10-1 and TRBJ1-2; 7 bases map to TRBD1. The TCR sequence derives from a man aged 18 to 29 in good health and CMV-seronegative. CDR3 in amino acids: CASGRGRGHKGWGYTF. CDR3 DNA sequence: TGCGCCAGCGGCAGGGGGAGAGGTCATAAAGGTTGGGGCTACACCTTC.